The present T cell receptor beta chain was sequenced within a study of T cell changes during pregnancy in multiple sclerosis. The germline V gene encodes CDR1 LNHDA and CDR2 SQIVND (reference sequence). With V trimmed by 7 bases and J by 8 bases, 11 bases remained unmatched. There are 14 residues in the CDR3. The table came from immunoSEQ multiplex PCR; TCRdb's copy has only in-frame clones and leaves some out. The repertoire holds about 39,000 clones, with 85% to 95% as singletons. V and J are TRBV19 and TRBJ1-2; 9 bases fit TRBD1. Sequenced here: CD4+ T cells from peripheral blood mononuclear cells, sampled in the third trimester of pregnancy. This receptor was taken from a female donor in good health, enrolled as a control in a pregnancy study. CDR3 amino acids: CASTLGQGMGGYTF. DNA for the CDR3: TGTGCCAGTACCCTGGGACAGGGTATGGGAGGCTACACCTTC.